Sequencing of this T cell receptor beta chain was carried out in a study of T cell changes during pregnancy in multiple sclerosis. The data were produced by immunoSEQ multiplex PCR, yet TCRdb's version contains in-frame clones alone and is incomplete. The sample consists of approximately 92,000 clones, approximately 92% of them appearing once. This CDR3 region has 16 residues. In germline, CDR1 is SGDLS, CDR2 YYNGEE. Trimming pared 0 bases from V and 1 base from J, leaving 13 bases between. Sample: peripheral blood, taken in the first trimester of pregnancy. The chain combines TRBV9 with TRBJ1-2; D is perhaps TRBD1 (5 bases). This receptor was obtained from a female donor with multiple sclerosis, enrolled in a pregnancy study. The CDR3 sequence is CASSVAPGPGNYGYTF. For the CDR3, the DNA is TGTGCCAGCAGCGTAGCTCCAGGGCCGGGTAACTATGGCTACACCTTC. Together with reference TRBV9 and TRBJ1-2, the CDR3 gives the full variable domain: DSGVTQTPKHLITATGQRVTLRCSPRSGDLSVYWYQQSLDQGLQFLIQYYNGEERAKGNILERFSAQQFPDLHSELNLSSLELGDSALYFCASSVAPGPGNYGYTFGSGTRLTVV.